One and the same sample provided the 13 T cell receptor beta chains below, sequenced in a study of T cells in Graves' hyperthyroidism and ophthalmopathy. The TCR beta CDR3 regions underwent amplification using RNA transcripts as the source. Carried out on the TCR CDR3, a first-round RT-PCR used the HTBI primer set. Using its own MiXCR run on the multiplex PCR reads, TCRdb lists one record per CDR3 protein. In the table there are approximately 600,000 distinct CDR3 sequences, approximately 15% of which are singletons. The sequenced material came from blood. These receptors all come from a woman younger than 35 with Graves' ophthalmopathy.

This clonotype came up a few times. This chain connects TRBV6-1 to TRBJ2-5, with D perhaps TRBD1 (6 bases). Looked up from germline, CDR1 is MNHNS and CDR2 is SASEGT. The CDR3 is made up of 13 amino acids. V shed 6 bases and J shed 1 base, with 9 bases lying between them. The DNA for the CDR3 is TGTGCCAGCAGAAGGACAGCCCAAGAGACCCAGTACTTC. This gives the protein CASRRTAQETQYF.

This clonotype has ten or more counts. This chain uses TRBV2 with TRBJ1-5, with D perhaps TRBD1 (5 bases). With 6 bases removed from V and 0 bases from J, the gap between germline ends came to 12 bases. Per germline, CDR1 SNHLY and CDR2 FYNNEI. The CDR3 has 15 residues. DNA for the CDR3: TGTGCCAGCAGAGCGACAGCGTATAGCAATCAGCCCCAGCATTTT. It encodes CASRATAYSNQPQHF. Full variable domain (rest looked up from reference TRBV2 and TRBJ1-5): EPEVTQTPSHQVTQMGQEVILRCVPISNHLYFYWYRQILGQKVEFLVSFYNNEISEKSEIFDDQFSVERPDGSNFTLKIRSTKLEDSAMYFCASRATAYSNQPQHFGDGTRLSIL.

This clonotype was picked up many times. The V call is TRBV29-1, the J call TRBJ2-5; 7 bases match TRBD2. Unmatched junction bases numbered 7, after V lost 6 bases and J lost 3 bases. Germline assignment: CDR1 SQVTM and CDR2 ANQGSEA. The CDR3 has 13 amino acids. In nucleotides, the CDR3 is TGCAGCGTGCCCGGACTAGGGGAAGAGACCCAGTACTTC. Translated, it gives CSVPGLGEETQYF.

This clonotype has at least ten counts. The chain carries TRBV27 and TRBJ2-7, with TRBD2 matching 11 bases. This CDR3 comprises 16 residues. Germline lookup yields CDR1 MNHEY and CDR2 SMNVEV (reference sequence). V shed 5 bases, J shed 2 bases, and the junction held 8 bases outside the gene matches. This chain's CDR3 is CASSPRLAGTPYEQYF. The CDR3 bases are TGTGCCAGCAGTCCAAGACTAGCGGGAACTCCCTACGAGCAGTACTTC.

This clonotype has a count of ten or more. The chain couples TRBV2 to TRBJ1-4, with a weak D call TRBD1 (6 bases). The CDR3 extends over 13 amino acids. Trimming pared 6 bases from V and 8 bases from J, leaving 13 bases between. The germline V gene encodes CDR1 SNHLY and CDR2 FYNNEI. In DNA form, the CDR3 reads TGTGCCAGCAGCCACAGGGAGCGCGAAAAACTGTTTTTT. This encodes CASSHREREKLFF.

This clonotype has ten or more counts. The chain uses TRBV7-3 and TRBJ2-7; 14 bases are shared with TRBD2. Germline V gene data show CDR1 as SGHTA and CDR2 as FQGTGA. The V gene end was trimmed by 3 bases and the J gene end by 7 bases; junction bases not matched to a gene: 5. The CDR3 has 15 residues. CDR3 in amino acids: CASSLGLAGAGEQYF. CDR3 DNA: TGTGCCAGCAGCTTGGGACTAGCGGGAGCGGGGGAGCAGTACTTC.

The rearrangement joins TRBV6-1 to TRBJ1-2; TRBD1 agrees at 7 bases. The CDR3 runs 14 residues. The V segment lost 7 bases and the J segment 5 bases; nucleotides outside the gene matches: 10. Germline CDR1 reads MNHNS; CDR2 reads SASEGT. In nucleotides, the CDR3 is TGTGCCAGCACCCCAGGACAGGACTTTTATGGCTACACCTTC. Protein: CASTPGQDFYGYTF.

This clonotype was found a few times. The V gene is TRBV7-9, the J gene TRBJ2-1, with unresolved D. The CDR3 is 17 residues long. Trimming left V 1 base short and J 2 bases short, with 15 bases between. Per germline, CDR1 SEHNR and CDR2 FQNEAQ (reference sequence). This chain's CDR3 is CASSLGVDGLAYNEQFF. Here the CDR3 DNA reads TGTGCCAGCAGCTTAGGTGTTGACGGCTTGGCCTACAATGAGCAGTTCTTC.

This clonotype was observed a few times. This sequence joins TRBV4-1 and TRBJ2-1; maybe TRBD1 (5 bases). Germline V gives CDR1 MGHRA, CDR2 YSYEKL. The CDR3 totals 16 residues. Between the trimmed V and J ends, which lost 4 bases and 1 base, there was a span of 14 bases. The CDR3 spells CASSPERQLSYNEQFF. Here the CDR3 DNA reads TGCGCCAGCAGCCCAGAGAGACAGCTTTCCTACAATGAGCAGTTCTTC.

This clonotype was seen ten or more times. The V gene is TRBV6-2 or TRBV6-3, the J gene TRBJ2-3, with D perhaps assigned TRBD1 or TRBD2 (5 bases each). The V and J ends lost 2 bases and 3 bases respectively, with 12 bases between them. The length of the CDR3 is 15 residues. The germline V gene encodes CDR1 MNHEY and CDR2 SVGEGT. The CDR3 nucleotides read TGTGCCAGCAGTTACAACAGGTGGACTACAGATACGCAGTATTTT. Protein sequence: CASSYNRWTTDTQYF.

This clonotype was detected many times. The J gene is TRBJ1-2, the V gene TRBV12-3 or TRBV12-4; 7 bases are shared with TRBD1. V lost 3 bases to trimming and J lost 6 bases; unmatched junction nucleotides: 7. The CDR3 contains 14 residues. The CDR3 protein is CASSFRQGGDGYTF. CDR3 nucleotide sequence: TGTGCCAGCAGTTTCAGACAGGGAGGCGATGGCTACACCTTC.

The chain combines TRBV5-8 with TRBJ1-4; the D gene is possibly TRBD1 (6 bases). The V end lost 1 base, the J end lost 4 bases, and 11 bases lay between the germline ends. Germline lookup yields CDR1 SGHTS and CDR2 YDEGEE. The CDR3 spans 15 residues. CDR3 sequence reads: CASSLFRGHNEKLFF. In DNA, the CDR3 is TGTGCCAGCAGCTTGTTCCGGGGACATAATGAAAAACTGTTTTTT.

Ten or more counts support this clonotype. The gene calls are TRBV27 and TRBJ2-5, with a tentative D call TRBD2 (6 bases). From germline, CDR1 is MNHEY and CDR2 SMNVEV (reference sequence). Trimming pared 7 bases from V and 2 bases from J, leaving 11 bases between. This CDR3 is built from 13 residues. CDR3 in DNA: TGTGCCAGCAACAGGCGGGGACAAGAGACCCAGTACTTC. It codes for CASNRRGQETQYF.